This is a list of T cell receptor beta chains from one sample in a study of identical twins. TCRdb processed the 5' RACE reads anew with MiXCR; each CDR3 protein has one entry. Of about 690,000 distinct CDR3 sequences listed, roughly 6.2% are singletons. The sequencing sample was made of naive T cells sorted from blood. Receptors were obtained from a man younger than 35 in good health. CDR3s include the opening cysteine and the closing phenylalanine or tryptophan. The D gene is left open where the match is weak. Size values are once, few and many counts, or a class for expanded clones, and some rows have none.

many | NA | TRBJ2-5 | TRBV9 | TGTGCCAGCAGCATACCTCCTGATGTGACCCAGTACTTC | CASSIPPDVTQYF
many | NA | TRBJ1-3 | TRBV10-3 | TGTGCCATGGCCCAGGTCCCTAGTCCATCTTCCGGCGACACCATATATTTT | CAMAQVPSPSSGDTIYF
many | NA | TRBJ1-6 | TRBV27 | TGTGCCAGCAGGGACTCCAATAATTCACCCCTCCACTTT | CASRDSNNSPLHF
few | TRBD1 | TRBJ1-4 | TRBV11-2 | TGTGCCAGCAGCGAATTATCTATCGGGACAGGGTCTTCAGGTGAAAAACTGTTTTTT | CASSELSIGTGSSGEKLFF
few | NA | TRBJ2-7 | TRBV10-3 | TGTGCCATCAGTGAAGGCCGGAGCTCGGTCGAGCAGTACTTC | CAISEGRSSVEQYF
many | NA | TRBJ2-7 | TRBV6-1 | TGTGCCAGCAGTGCAAGGGCTAATTCAGGGCCCGGGCAGTACTTC | CASSARANSGPGQYF
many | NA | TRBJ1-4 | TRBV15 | TGTGCCACCAGCTTCCAGTCGGGCGAAAAACTGTTTTTT | CATSFQSGEKLFF
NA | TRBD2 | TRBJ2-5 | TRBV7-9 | TGTGCCAGCAGCTTACCGACAGGGACTAGCGGGACCCAGTACTTC | CASSLPTGTSGTQYF
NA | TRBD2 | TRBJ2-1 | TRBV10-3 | TGTGCCATCAGTTTTGGCGGGAGGGCCGATGAGCAGTTCTTC | CAISFGGRADEQFF
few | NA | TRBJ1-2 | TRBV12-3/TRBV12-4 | TGTGCCAGCAGCTCTCGGGTTTTTGCGTCGGGAGGCTACACCTTC | CASSSRVFASGGYTF
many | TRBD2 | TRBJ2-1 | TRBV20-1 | TGCAGTGCTAGAGATAGAATGGGACTAGCGGGAGCTTATGAGCAGTTCTTC | CSARDRMGLAGAYEQFF
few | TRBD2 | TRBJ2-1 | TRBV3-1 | TGTGCCAGCAGACCGGGAGCGGGAGGTCACAATGAGCAGTTCTTC | CASRPGAGGHNEQFF
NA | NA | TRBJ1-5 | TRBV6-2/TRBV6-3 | TGTGCCAGCAGTTACTTCAGGGCCAATCAGCCCCAGCATTTT | CASSYFRANQPQHF
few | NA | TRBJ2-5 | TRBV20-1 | TGCAGTGCTAGCTCGCCCAACCTTCAAGAGACCCAGTACTTC | CSASSPNLQETQYF
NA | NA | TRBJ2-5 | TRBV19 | TGTGCCAGTAGGCCGTCGGGACAAGTCTTGGAGACCCAGTACTTC | CASRPSGQVLETQYF
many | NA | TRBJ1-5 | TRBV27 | TGTGCCAGCAGTCTAAGGACAGCTTTCAATCAGCCCCAGCATTTT | CASSLRTAFNQPQHF
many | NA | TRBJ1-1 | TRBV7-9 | TGTGCCAGCAGCGACCGGGCCTCGAACACTGAAGCTTTCTTT | CASSDRASNTEAFF
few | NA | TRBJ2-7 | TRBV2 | TGTGCCAGTCAAACAGGGACCTACGAGCAGTACTTC | CASQTGTYEQYF
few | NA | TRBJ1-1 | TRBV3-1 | TGTGCCAGCAGCCAAGTTGGGGCGGGATCCACTGAAGCTTTCTTT | CASSQVGAGSTEAFF
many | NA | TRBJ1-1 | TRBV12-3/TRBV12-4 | TGTGCCAGCAGTTTGAGCCCCGGGTCAGCTCTGAACACTGAAGCTTTCTTT | CASSLSPGSALNTEAFF
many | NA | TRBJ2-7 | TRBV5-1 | TGCGCCAGCAGCTTACAGGGAGGGGGCCTTTCCTACGAGCAGTACTTC | CASSLQGGGLSYEQYF
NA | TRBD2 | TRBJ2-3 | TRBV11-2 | TGTGCCAGCAGCTATCGGGGACTAGCAAAGGATACGCAGTATTTT | CASSYRGLAKDTQYF